The 29 T cell receptor beta chains given below trace back to one sample, sequenced in a study of shared clonotypes between healthy human individuals. Measured with immunoSEQ multiplex PCR; TCRdb has only the in-frame clones, and not every one. The table lists about 1.5 million clones, around 97% of them singletons. Material: naive CD4+ T cells sorted from blood. Regarding subset: CD45RA+ positively selected. Receptors originate from a young man in good health.

The chain links TRBV5-5 to TRBJ2-7; 9 bases are shared with TRBD1. J gave up 0 bases and V 5 bases, and 3 bases lay outside the gene matches. Germline values: CDR1 SGHKS, CDR2 YYEKEE (reference sequence). The CDR3 runs to 14 residues. This CDR3 reads CASSGQGSSYEQYF. CDR3 DNA: TGTGCCAGCAGTGGACAGGGGAGCTCCTACGAGCAGTACTTC.

This chain uses TRBV6-5 with TRBJ2-1, with D possibly TRBD2 on 6 matching bases. Trimming removed 4 bases from V and 13 bases from J, with 11 bases in between. CDR1 is MNHEY and CDR2 is SVGAGI in the germline V gene. CDR3 size: 11 residues. The CDR3 loop is CASSSGVTQFF. In DNA, the CDR3 is TGTGCCAGCAGTTCGGGAGTAACTCAGTTCTTC.

This clone occurred once. The chain joins TRBV4-1 to TRBJ2-7; D might be TRBD2 (6 bases). Germline CDR1 is MGHRA and CDR2 is YSYEKL. CDR3 size: 14 residues. Trimming left V 6 bases short and J 2 bases short, with 14 bases between. As DNA, the CDR3 is TGCGCCAGCAGAAGGGTGGGGGAGGCCTACGAGCAGTACTTC. Amino acids: CASRRVGEAYEQYF.

This chain joins TRBV9 and TRBJ2-2; D is unclear. Germline V gene sequence: CDR1 SGDLS, CDR2 YYNGEE. CDR3 length: 16 residues. The V and J ends lost 0 bases and 4 bases respectively, with 13 bases between them. CDR3 coding DNA: TGTGCCAGCAGCGTAGGCCCTCGGCTATTCACCGGGGAGCTGTTTTTT. Translating gives CASSVGPRLFTGELFF. The complete variable domain, with remaining parts taken from reference TRBV9 and TRBJ2-2, reads DSGVTQTPKHLITATGQRVTLRCSPRSGDLSVYWYQQSLDQGLQFLIQYYNGEERAKGNILERFSAQQFPDLHSELNLSSLELGDSALYFCASSVGPRLFTGELFFGEGSRLTVL.

The genes are TRBV28 and TRBJ2-1; D possibly matches TRBD1 or TRBD2 (5 bases each). Germline CDR1 MDHEN, CDR2 SYDVKM. V lost 7 bases and J lost 9, with 22 bases in between. The CDR3 has 15 amino acids. This CDR3 is CASIGTLSELGEQFF. CDR3 in DNA: TGTGCCAGCATTGGGACCTTGAGTGAATTGGGTGAGCAGTTCTTC. Based on the CDR3 plus reference TRBV28 and TRBJ2-1, the full variable domain is DVKVTQSSRYLVKRTGEKVFLECVQDMDHENMFWYRQDPGLGLRLIYFSYDVKMKEKGDIPEGYSVSREKKERFSLILESASTNQTSMYLCASIGTLSELGEQFFGPGTRLTVL.

This clone was recorded only once. The chain recombines TRBV5-6 with TRBJ2-1; 10 positions agree with TRBD2. Germline trimming cut 6 bases from V and 9 bases from J; bases unmatched to any gene: 9. Per germline, CDR1 SGHDT and CDR2 YYEEEE. The CDR3 runs to 14 residues. CDR3: CASTQAGGPSEQFF. The CDR3 bases are TGTGCCAGCACTCAAGCGGGAGGGCCGTCTGAGCAGTTCTTC.

The chain carries TRBV5-1 and TRBJ2-7; D ambiguous. The CDR3 sequence is 15 residues long. Germline V lookup: CDR1 SGHRS, CDR2 YFSETQ. V lost 0 bases and J 2 bases, leaving 12 bases between the germline ends. As DNA, the CDR3 is TGCGCCAGCAGCTTGGAAGCCACCGGAACCTACGAGCAGTACTTC. Translating gives CASSLEATGTYEQYF.

The rearrangement links TRBV7-2 to TRBJ2-1, with D possibly being TRBD2 (6 bases). Trimming took 1 base from V and 5 from J, leaving 9 bases between them. Germline CDR1 and CDR2: SGHTA and FQGNSA. This CDR3 has 14 residues. The CDR3 reads CASSLGWGDNEQFF. The CDR3, as DNA: TGTGCCAGCAGCTTAGGATGGGGGGACAATGAGCAGTTCTTC.

This rearrangement joins TRBV29-1 to TRBJ2-5; 9 bases align to TRBD2. Looked up from germline, CDR1 is SQVTM and CDR2 is ANQGSEA. The CDR3 covers 17 residues. With 6 bases clipped from V and 7 bases from J, the junction kept 21 bases outside the gene matches. This chain's CDR3 is CSVPNYRRLAAAGTQYF. The CDR3, as DNA: TGCAGCGTCCCCAACTACCGAAGACTAGCGGCGGCGGGGACCCAGTACTTC.

This clone was detected a few times. Other DNA sequences in the sample encode the same CDR3. The chain couples TRBV30 to TRBJ2-1; no clear D. CDR1 GTSNPN and CDR2 SVGIG come from the germline V gene (reference sequence). Trimming took off 0 bases at V and 7 bases at J, with 4 bases between the two ends. The CDR3 loop spans 11 amino acids. CDR3 sequence reads: CAWSVLNEQFF. Here the CDR3 DNA reads TGTGCCTGGAGTGTACTGAATGAGCAGTTCTTC.

The gene calls are TRBV25-1 and TRBJ2-3, with 7 bases fitting TRBD2. Germline loops: CDR1 MGHDK, CDR2 SYGVNS. The CDR3 runs to 11 residues. V lost 7 bases, J lost 9 bases, and 4 bases stayed unmatched. The CDR3 region is CASTAGWTQYF. CDR3 DNA: TGTGCCAGCACAGCGGGATGGACGCAGTATTTT.

This clone was counted a few times. The J gene is TRBJ2-7, the V gene TRBV27; 8 positions agree with TRBD1. Germline values: CDR1 MNHEY, CDR2 SMNVEV (reference sequence). Trimming took 1 base from V and 7 from J; bases not matched to a gene: 15. The CDR3 is 17 amino acids. The CDR3 bases are TGTGCCAGCAGTTTATATCCCGCCCGGACAGGGACGGGGGAGCAGTACTTC. Translating it yields CASSLYPARTGTGEQYF.

V and J are TRBV25-1 and TRBJ2-2, with 10 bases lining up with TRBD1. V was pared by 7 bases and J by 4 bases, with 6 bases of the junction left unmatched. Germline CDR1 MGHDK, CDR2 SYGVNS. The CDR3 length is 15 residues. In DNA, the CDR3 is TGTGCCAGCAAAGACAGGGGGCCGGCCACCGGGGAGCTGTTTTTT. Its protein product is CASKDRGPATGELFF.

This chain joins TRBV2 and TRBJ2-2; 7 nucleotides match TRBD2. The CDR3 is 17 amino acids. The J segment lost 4 bases and the V segment lost 1 base, leaving 9 bases of the junction unmatched. Germline loops: CDR1 SNHLY, CDR2 FYNNEI. CDR3 sequence (DNA): TGTGCCAGCAGTGAAGGGGGAGGGAGGGCCCTCACCGGGGAGCTGTTTTTT. Translated: CASSEGGGRALTGELFF.

The rearrangement uses TRBV10-3 and TRBJ2-1, with 12 bases identical to TRBD2. V lost 4 bases to trimming and J lost 5 bases; unmatched junction nucleotides: 6. CDR1 ENHRY and CDR2 SYGVKD come from the germline V gene. There are 16 residues in the CDR3. CDR3 nucleotides: TGTGCCATCAGTGTCTCTAGCGGGAGGGCCCACAATGAGCAGTTCTTC. Translated: CAISVSSGRAHNEQFF.

The chain carries TRBV10-2 and TRBJ1-2, with a weak D call TRBD1 (5 bases). The CDR3 contains 13 residues. The V end was cut by 5 bases, the J end by 0 bases, with 7 bases between. Germline-derived CDR1 and CDR2 are WSHSY and SAAADI. The CDR3 DNA is TGCGCCAGCAGTCGACAGACTAACTATGGCTACACCTTC. It encodes CASSRQTNYGYTF.

The chain couples TRBV5-4 to TRBJ2-7; 8 bases map to TRBD1. V was pared by 5 bases and J by 0 bases, with 7 bases of the junction left unmatched. Looked up from germline, CDR1 is SGHNT and CDR2 is YYREEE (reference sequence). The CDR3 covers 15 residues. The CDR3 DNA reads TGTGCCAGCAGACACCCGGGACAGGACTCCTACGAGCAGTACTTC. It translates to CASRHPGQDSYEQYF.

This chain uses TRBV9 with TRBJ1-2, with D perhaps matching TRBD1 (6 bases). Germline V gene lookup returns CDR1 SGDLS and CDR2 YYNGEE. CDR3 length equals 15 residues. V lost 5 bases and J lost 2, with 16 bases in between. In nucleotides, the CDR3 is TGTGCCAGCAGTTCCCCGGGACACACGAACTATGGCTACACCTTC. This sequence encodes CASSSPGHTNYGYTF.

The V call is TRBV28, the J call TRBJ2-1; 13 positions match TRBD2. This CDR3 spans 18 amino acids. Germline CDR1 MDHEN, CDR2 SYDVKM. With 6 bases clipped from V and 1 base from J, the junction kept 9 bases outside the gene matches. CDR3 protein: CASSGLAGDLVSYNEQFF. The DNA for the CDR3 is TGTGCCAGCAGCGGACTAGCGGGAGATTTAGTTTCCTACAATGAGCAGTTCTTC.

This chain connects TRBV7-9 to TRBJ1-4, with 8 bases matching TRBD1. Germline V gene data show CDR1 as SEHNR and CDR2 as FQNEAQ (reference sequence). Trimming cost V 5 bases and J 6 bases; bases outside gene matches: 8. The CDR3 loop spans 15 amino acids. The CDR3 DNA is TGTGCCAGCAGCCCAAACCCGACAGGGGATGAAAAACTGTTTTTT. It specifies CASSPNPTGDEKLFF.

The CDR3 is CATYRGGQGNYNEQFF. Written as DNA, the CDR3 is TGTGCCACCTACCGCGGGGGACAGGGGAACTACAATGAGCAGTTCTTC. The V gene is TRBV15, the J gene TRBJ2-1, with 10 bases identical to TRBD1. CDR3 size: 16 residues. Germline lookup yields CDR1 LNHNV and CDR2 YYDKDF (reference sequence). Germline trimming cut 8 bases from V and 3 bases from J; bases unmatched to any gene: 10.

The gene calls are TRBV9 and TRBJ2-1; 10 bases fit TRBD2. The CDR3 consists of 16 residues. CDR1 is SGDLS and CDR2 is YYNGEE in the germline V gene. V gave up 3 bases and J gave up 9 bases; unmatched junction bases: 12. CDR3 residues: CASSAFLAGASGEQFF. The CDR3 DNA is TGTGCCAGCAGCGCCTTTCTAGCGGGAGCTTCCGGTGAGCAGTTCTTC.

The rearrangement links TRBV14 to TRBJ1-1, with D uncertain. Per germline, CDR1 SGHDN and CDR2 FVKESK. V shed 1 base and J shed 6 bases, with 12 bases lying between them. The CDR3 extends over 14 amino acids. The CDR3: CASSQVIGRAEAFF. CDR3 nucleotides: TGTGCCAGCAGCCAAGTCATCGGGCGGGCTGAAGCTTTCTTT. Looking up the rest from reference TRBV14 and TRBJ1-1 gives the full variable domain: EAGVTQFPSHSVIEKGQTVTLRCDPISGHDNLYWYRRVMGKEIKFLLHFVKESKQDESGMPNNRFLAERTGGTYSTLKVQPAELEDSGVYFCASSQVIGRAEAFFGQGTRLTVV.

The J gene is TRBJ1-5, the V gene TRBV6-1; unclear D gene. The V gene lost 8 bases and the J gene lost 1 base, with 12 bases spanning the gap. Germline assignment: CDR1 MNHNS and CDR2 SASEGT. This CDR3 contains 14 residues. CDR3 nucleotides: TGTGCCAGCCATCCCGGGAAAAGCAATCAGCCCCAGCATTTT. The encoded protein is CASHPGKSNQPQHF.

The chain links TRBV11-3 to TRBJ2-2; 10 positions agree with TRBD2. The CDR3 has 17 amino acids. The germline V gene encodes CDR1 SGHNT and CDR2 YENEEA. V lost 4 bases and J lost 7; bases outside the gene matches: 12. The CDR3 here is CASSSQQAGGPHGELFF. CDR3 DNA sequence: TGTGCCAGCAGCTCCCAACAAGCGGGAGGGCCCCACGGGGAGCTGTTTTTT. The full variable domain, completed using reference TRBV11-3 and TRBJ2-2, is EAGVVQSPRYKIIEKKQPVAFWCNPISGHNTLYWYLQNLGQGPELLIRYENEEAVDDSQLPKDRFSAERLKGVDSTLKIQPAELGDSAVYLCASSSQQAGGPHGELFFGEGSRLTVL.

The rearrangement uses TRBV19 and TRBJ1-5, with 7 bases lining up with TRBD1. V was clipped by 9 bases and J by 3 bases; unmatched bases: 11. The germline CDR1 and CDR2 sequences are LNHDA and SQIVND (reference sequence). The CDR3 length is 15 residues. CDR3 protein: CASLPTGLNNQPQHF. CDR3 coding DNA: TGTGCCAGCTTACCGACAGGGCTTAACAATCAGCCCCAGCATTTT.

The chain carries TRBV18 and TRBJ2-5; D possibly corresponds to TRBD2 (6 bases). The germline V gene has CDR1 KGHSH and CDR2 LQKENI. This CDR3 is 15 amino acids long. V was shortened by 3 bases and J by 2 bases, with 13 bases between the two germline ends. The CDR3 DNA is TGTGCCAGCTCACCGATTAGCGGATTACAAGAGACCCAGTACTTC. This sequence encodes CASSPISGLQETQYF.

Concerning this clone itself: Other nucleotide sequences in the sample specify the same CDR3. V usage is TRBV18 and J usage is TRBJ2-3, with 8 bases matching TRBD2. Unmatched junction bases numbered 4, after V lost 2 bases and J lost 0 bases. Germline CDR1 KGHSH, CDR2 LQKENI. This CDR3 has 16 amino acids. CDR3 in amino acids: CASSPTPGGSTDTQYF. Written as DNA, the CDR3 is TGTGCCAGCTCACCAACTCCGGGAGGGAGCACAGATACGCAGTATTTT.

The gene calls are TRBV9 and TRBJ1-2, with 7 bases matching TRBD1. This CDR3 is 14 amino acids long. Unmatched junction bases numbered 9, after V lost 4 bases and J lost 6 bases. Germline V gene sequence: CDR1 SGDLS, CDR2 YYNGEE. CDR3 coding DNA: TGTGCCAGCAGCTTATTACAGGGGAGCGATGGCTACACCTTC. It codes for CASSLLQGSDGYTF.